The rows below give T cell receptor beta chains drawn from one sample of a study of T cell repertoires in cytomegalovirus infection. In TCRdb, the reads were re-called with MiXCR into one record per CDR3 protein. The sample lists about 740,000 distinct CDR3 sequences; roughly 36% were seen once. The sample was PBMCs. The receptors here all came from a human donor in good health (CMV status not recorded). Some clones in this sample may be carry-over from other donors' samples. Both conserved end residues are part of each CDR3. D genes are given only for firm matches. Clone size is not always given. Where it is, it says once, few, many or a class for expanded clones.

j_gene,d_gene,abundance,v_gene,CDR3aa,CDR3nt
TRBJ1-2,.,.,TRBV20-1,CSARDVGRNNYGYTF,TGCAGTGCTAGGGACGTGGGTAGGAATAACTATGGCTACACCTTC
TRBJ1-6,TRBD1,.,TRBV15,CATSRVTGSSYNSPLHF,TGTGCCACCAGCAGAGTGACAGGGAGCTCCTATAATTCACCCCTCCACTTT
TRBJ2-2,.,.,TRBV28,CASNPDPNTGELFF,TGTGCCAGCAACCCAGACCCGAACACCGGGGAGCTGTTTTTT
TRBJ1-5,TRBD1,.,TRBV29-1,CSVESTGDGAQHF,TGCAGCGTTGAAAGTACAGGGGATGGGGCCCAGCATTTT
TRBJ2-3,.,.,TRBV7-9,CASSLVRSSTDTQYF,TGTGCCAGCAGCTTAGTTCGCTCTAGCACAGATACGCAGTATTTT
TRBJ2-7,.,few,TRBV28,CASTSGGHEQYF,TGTGCCAGCACCTCAGGGGGGCACGAGCAGTACTTC
TRBJ2-7,.,many,TRBV28,CASSLKGREQYF,TGTGCCAGCAGTTTAAAGGGGAGGGAGCAGTACTTC
TRBJ2-7,TRBD2,many,TRBV7-2,CASTTGGPTSSYEQYF,TGTGCCAGCACGACGGGAGGGCCGACGAGCTCCTACGAGCAGTACTTC
TRBJ1-4,TRBD1,.,TRBV20-1,CSASSQGDEKLFF,TGCAGTGCTAGCTCGCAGGGGGATGAAAAACTGTTTTTT
TRBJ2-5,.,few,TRBV27,CASSAIGEVSETQYF,TGTGCCAGCAGTGCCATCGGGGAGGTTTCAGAGACCCAGTACTTC
TRBJ2-6,TRBD1,once,TRBV29-1,CSVEIRGQGAAGANVLTF,TGCAGCGTTGAGATTCGGGGACAGGGGGCAGCCGGGGCCAACGTCCTGACTTTC
TRBJ2-7,.,few,TRBV6-1,CASSEVLTGLSYEQYF,TGTGCCAGCAGTGAAGTTCTAACGGGACTCTCCTACGAGCAGTACTTC
TRBJ2-1,.,few,TRBV6-1,CASSEEGQGGLYNEQFF,TGTGCCAGCAGTGAAGAGGGGCAGGGCGGTCTCTACAATGAGCAGTTCTTC
TRBJ1-5,.,.,TRBV28,CASSRGGGPNQPQHF,TGTGCCAGCAGCCGCGGGGGGGGCCCCAATCAGCCCCAGCATTTT
TRBJ2-1,TRBD2,few,TRBV6-5,CASSYSGVSSGLSSYNEQFF,TGTGCCAGCAGTTACTCGGGGGTGTCTAGCGGGCTAAGCTCCTACAATGAGCAGTTCTTC
TRBJ1-1,.,.,TRBV12-3/TRBV12-4,CASSLGGAAGTEAFF,TGTGCCAGCAGTTTAGGGGGGGCGGCGGGGACTGAAGCTTTCTTT